This entry lists 27 T cell receptor beta chains sequenced from one sample in a study of beta chain features in type 1 diabetes. The study's findings and limits: For Type 1 diabetes patients, all four CD4+ subsets carried TCRB CDR3s that were moderately but significantly shorter.

The entirety of the isolated RNA underwent reverse transcription, so expressed TCRB transcripts were sequenced. Sequenced by immunoSEQ multiplex PCR; TCRdb stores in-frame clones only, minus some. The sample contains almost 350,000 clones, 9.3% of which appear only once. No antigens are known for them. Sequencing was performed on central memory CD4+ T cells from blood. Every receptor here comes from a man aged 25-45 years with type 1 diabetes.

The chain joins TRBV7-2 to TRBJ1-2; D remains ambiguous. Trimming removed 3 bases from V and 0 bases from J, with 8 bases in between. The CDR3 extends over 14 amino acids. The V gene's germline CDR1 is SGHTA and CDR2 FQGNSA. CDR3 sequence (DNA): TGTGCCAGCAGCTTTTTCTTATCTAACTATGGCTACACCTTC. It yields the protein CASSFFLSNYGYTF.

In its sample, this clone was seen a few times. The V call is TRBV4-1, the J call TRBJ1-4; maybe TRBD1 (5 bases). The CDR3 loop spans 15 amino acids. Germline V gene data show CDR1 as MGHRA and CDR2 as YSYEKL. The V gene lost 3 bases and the J gene lost 4 bases, with 12 bases spanning the gap. The CDR3, as DNA: TGCGCCAGCAGCCAGGGGGGGACTGTTAATGAAAAACTGTTTTTT. Protein: CASSQGGTVNEKLFF.

This clone was recorded a few times. Different DNA sequences within this sample yield the same CDR3. The chain joins TRBV5-1 to TRBJ1-1; 7 positions agree with TRBD1. The germline V gene encodes CDR1 SGHRS and CDR2 YFSETQ. This CDR3 region has 14 residues. Trimming removed 7 bases from V and 0 bases from J; junction bases left unmatched: 6. CDR3 DNA sequence: TGCGCCAGCCGGGACAGCTTCATGAACACTGAAGCTTTCTTT. Residues: CASRDSFMNTEAFF.

This clone has only a few counts. The V and J genes are TRBV7-2 and TRBJ2-3; 8 nucleotides align to TRBD2. Trimming took 2 bases from V and 5 from J; bases not matched to a gene: 3. CDR1 is SGHTA and CDR2 is FQGNSA in the germline V gene. CDR3 length: 14 residues. CDR3 bases: TGTGCCAGCAGCTTAAGCCGGGAGGGAGATACGCAGTATTTT. This gives the protein CASSLSREGDTQYF. The full variable domain, completed using reference TRBV7-2 and TRBJ2-3, is GAGVSQSPSNKVTEKGKDVELRCDPISGHTALYWYRQSLGQGLEFLIYFQGNSAPDKSGLPSDRFSAERTGGSVSTLTIQRTQQEDSAVYLCASSLSREGDTQYFGPGTRLTVL.

There are a few counts of this clone. The rearrangement uses TRBV2 and TRBJ1-1, with D hard to call. V lost 7 bases to trimming and J lost 1 base, with 10 bases between them. Per the germline V gene, CDR1 is SNHLY and CDR2 is FYNNEI. The CDR3 has 13 amino acids. CDR3 sequence (DNA): TGTGCCAGCAAGGTACTCCAGAACACTGAAGCTTTCTTT. It specifies CASKVLQNTEAFF.

This clone has more than one count but fewer than ten. The chain carries TRBV6-5 and TRBJ2-3, with 10 nucleotides matching TRBD2. Unmatched junction bases numbered 5, after V lost 3 bases and J lost 5 bases. Per the germline V gene, CDR1 is MNHEY and CDR2 is SVGAGI. CDR3 length: 15 residues. This CDR3 is CASSYSGGPIDTQYF. The CDR3 DNA follows: TGTGCCAGCAGTTATAGCGGGGGGCCCATAGATACGCAGTATTTT.

The chain carries TRBV2 and TRBJ2-3; 11 bases are a match to TRBD2. Trimming cost V 6 bases and J 4 bases; bases outside gene matches: 6. Germline V lookup: CDR1 SNHLY, CDR2 FYNNEI. The CDR3 runs 15 residues. The CDR3 protein is CASRIAGGRADTQYF. CDR3 sequence (DNA): TGTGCCAGCAGGATAGCGGGGGGGCGCGCAGATACGCAGTATTTT.

This clone has just a few counts. The chain carries TRBV7-2 and TRBJ1-2; D not resolved. CDR3 length equals 14 residues. The germline V gene has CDR1 SGHTA and CDR2 FQGNSA. V was pared by 7 bases and J by 4 bases, with 16 bases between. In DNA form, the CDR3 reads TGTGCCAGCACCTCCCGCCCCGGCGGCTATGGCTACACCTTC. Translation: CASTSRPGGYGYTF.

Worth noting for this clone: Other DNA sequences in this specimen translate into the identical CDR3. J is TRBJ2-2 and V is TRBV9; no clear D. The CDR3 consists of 16 residues. Trimming cost V 0 bases and J 1 base, with 10 bases left between them. Germline V gives CDR1 SGDLS, CDR2 YYNGEE. This chain's CDR3 is CASSVVSGGNTGELFF. CDR3 nucleotides: TGTGCCAGCAGCGTAGTTTCGGGCGGGAACACCGGGGAGCTGTTTTTT.

This clone was seen only a few times. The V call is TRBV5-4, the J call TRBJ2-7, with TRBD2 matching 7 bases. Germline CDR1 SGHNT, CDR2 YYREEE (reference sequence). V dropped 0 bases and J dropped 2; count of bases not matched to a gene: 8. The CDR3 sequence is 16 residues long. The DNA for the CDR3 is TGTGCCAGCAGCTTGGGTGGGGCTAGCGGCACCTACGAGCAGTACTTC. This codes for CASSLGGASGTYEQYF. Looking up the rest from reference TRBV5-4 and TRBJ2-7 gives the full variable domain: ETGVTQSPTHLIKTRGQQVTLRCSSQSGHNTVSWYQQALGQGPQFIFQYYREEENGRGNFPPRFSGLQFPNYSSELNVNALELDDSALYLCASSLGGASGTYEQYFGPGTRLTVT.

V usage is TRBV11-2 and J usage is TRBJ2-2, with TRBD1 matching 7 bases. The germline CDR1 and CDR2 sequences are SGHAT and FQNNGV. CDR3 length: 15 amino acids. Trimming took 4 bases from V and 2 from J; bases not matched to a gene: 4. As DNA, the CDR3 is TGTGCCAGCAGCTCGGGACAGCTTAACACCGGGGAGCTGTTTTTT. It is translated as CASSSGQLNTGELFF.

This clone was counted only a few times. V and J are TRBV4-3 and TRBJ2-5; no clear D gene. With the DNA end fitting TRBJ2-7 better, the J assignment may be wrong. The germline V gene has CDR1 LGHNA and CDR2 YSLEER. The CDR3 runs to 13 residues. CDR3 protein: CASSRDGYYEQYF. CDR3 nucleotide sequence: TGCGCCAGCAGCCGAGATGGGTACTACGAGCAGTACTTC.

Points on this clone: Other DNA sequences within the sample encode an identical CDR3. This chain links TRBV9 with TRBJ1-2, with a weak D call TRBD1 (6 bases). The V gene lost 4 bases and the J gene lost 1 base, with 11 bases spanning the gap. Germline CDR1 and CDR2: SGDLS and YYNGEE. The CDR3 extends over 14 amino acids. As DNA, the CDR3 is TGTGCCAGCAGCCAACAGGGACATAACTATGGCTACACCTTC. This gives the protein CASSQQGHNYGYTF.

This clone was recorded many times. Here the CDR3 reads CASGRDRGETQYF. In DNA, the CDR3 is TGTGCCAGCGGCCGGGACCGGGGGGAGACCCAGTACTTC. This chain uses TRBV28 with TRBJ2-5; a weak D match, TRBD2 (6 bases). Germline V gene sequence: CDR1 MDHEN, CDR2 SYDVKM. V lost 8 bases, J lost 5 bases, and 15 bases lay in between. This CDR3 comprises 13 residues.

This clone was detected once. The rearrangement links TRBV11-2 to TRBJ2-2, with 8 bases that match TRBD1. V lost 7 bases, J lost 3 bases, and 7 bases stayed unmatched. The CDR3 runs 15 residues. Germline-derived CDR1 and CDR2 are SGHAT and FQNNGV. The CDR3 loop is CASTRTGLYTGELFF. The CDR3 coding sequence is TGTGCCAGCACCCGGACAGGGCTTTACACCGGGGAGCTGTTTTTT.

There are a few counts of this clone. This rearrangement joins TRBV30 to TRBJ2-5; D is uncertain. The CDR3 is made up of 12 amino acids. V was clipped by 4 bases and J by 4 bases, with 10 bases between them. Germline CDR1 is GTSNPN and CDR2 is SVGIG (reference sequence). As DNA, the CDR3 is TGTGCCTGGACTCCCGTGGGAGAGACCCAGTACTTC. Amino acid sequence: CAWTPVGETQYF.

The genes are TRBV18 and TRBJ2-7; 11 nucleotides agree with TRBD1. Losses at the gene ends were 4 bases for V and 6 bases for J; bases not matched to a gene: 5. There are 14 residues in the CDR3. CDR1 is KGHSH and CDR2 is LQKENI in the germline V gene. The DNA for the CDR3 is TGTGCCAGCTCACGGGGACAGGGGGAGTTCGAGCAGTACTTC. This codes for CASSRGQGEFEQYF.

This clone was seen more than once but under ten times. The CDR3 spells CASSEGIGGGAGETQYF. DNA for the CDR3: TGTGCCAGCAGTGAAGGCATAGGCGGGGGGGCAGGAGAGACCCAGTACTTC. The chain uses TRBV2 and TRBJ2-5; 9 nucleotides line up with TRBD2. The germline gives CDR1 SNHLY, CDR2 FYNNEI. The CDR3 consists of 17 residues. Germline trimming cut 1 base from V and 4 bases from J; bases unmatched to any gene: 10.

As concerns this clone: A read error may produce the germline difference seen at one junction end. In DNA form, the CDR3 reads TGTGCCAGCAGCTTTCAAGTGCTCGGTACGCAGTATTTT. Protein: CASSFQVLGTQYF. The chain employs TRBV5-1 and TRBJ2-3, with D hard to call. Per germline, CDR1 SGHRS and CDR2 YFSETQ. This CDR3 has 13 amino acids.

This clone has more than one count but fewer than ten. J is TRBJ1-2 and V is TRBV14; 11 bases are shared with TRBD1. The CDR3 covers 14 residues. V lost 6 bases, J lost 4 bases, and 4 bases stayed unmatched. From germline, CDR1 is SGHDN and CDR2 FVKESK. Here the CDR3 reads CASSWTGGSYGYTF. CDR3 DNA sequence: TGTGCCAGCAGTTGGACAGGGGGCTCCTATGGCTACACCTTC.

The V and J genes are TRBV18 and TRBJ2-2, with 7 nucleotides matching TRBD1. The CDR3 runs 13 residues. V shed 6 bases, J shed 11 bases, and the junction held 9 bases outside the gene matches. Germline lookup yields CDR1 KGHSH and CDR2 LQKENI. The CDR3 coding sequence is TGTGCCAGCTCCCTCCGTACAGGGGAAGAGCTGTTTTTT. This codes for CASSLRTGEELFF.

This clone has more than one count but fewer than ten. The chain uses TRBV18 and TRBJ2-1; D is unresolved. Germline loops: CDR1 KGHSH, CDR2 LQKENI. This CDR3 is built from 15 residues. The V and J ends lost 2 bases and 1 base respectively, with 9 bases between them. The CDR3 DNA reads TGTGCCAGCTCACCAGGGCTGGAATCCTACAATGAGCAGTTCTTC. Translated: CASSPGLESYNEQFF.

V and J are TRBV7-9 and TRBJ2-5; 11 positions agree with TRBD1. Germline V gene lookup returns CDR1 SEHNR and CDR2 FQNEAQ (reference sequence). CDR3 length equals 16 residues. With 5 bases clipped from V and 5 bases from J, the junction kept 10 bases outside the gene matches. The CDR3 loop is CASSRRDRGESETQYF. Written as DNA, the CDR3 is TGTGCCAGCAGCCGACGGGACAGGGGGGAATCGGAGACCCAGTACTTC.

This chain connects TRBV19 to TRBJ2-5; D unclear. The germline CDR1 and CDR2 sequences are LNHDA and SQIVND (reference sequence). The CDR3 is 10 residues long. V dropped 9 bases and J dropped 4 bases, with 6 bases sitting between them. This CDR3 is CASGRETQYF. Here the CDR3 DNA reads TGTGCCAGCGGGCGAGAGACCCAGTACTTC.

The chain joins TRBV18 to TRBJ2-1; D is uncertain. The CDR3 totals 13 residues. Trimming took 2 bases from V and 6 from J, leaving 8 bases between them. Germline assignment: CDR1 KGHSH and CDR2 LQKENI. The CDR3 region is CASSPTRSNEQFF. For the CDR3, the DNA is TGTGCCAGCTCACCAACGAGATCCAATGAGCAGTTCTTC.

In its sample, this clone was seen a few times. This chain connects TRBV2 to TRBJ1-2; 10 nucleotides align to TRBD1. V lost 5 bases, J lost 5 bases, and 8 bases stayed unmatched. Germline V CDR1 and CDR2: SNHLY, FYNNEI. There are 15 residues in the CDR3. CDR3 bases: TGTGCCAGCAGTAGTGGACAGGGGGATTGGTATGGCTACACCTTC. Protein sequence: CASSSGQGDWYGYTF.

This clone was recorded at least ten times. The V and J genes are TRBV10-3 and TRBJ2-7, with 9 bases matching TRBD1. CDR1 is ENHRY and CDR2 is SYGVKD in the germline V gene. This CDR3 is 13 amino acids long. The V and J ends lost 4 bases and 6 bases, in that order; junction bases with no gene match: 4. CDR3 in DNA: TGTGCCATCAGTGGGGGACAGGGTAGCGAGCAGTACTTC. Its protein product is CAISGGQGSEQYF.